Listed below are T cell receptor beta chains from one sample, sequenced in a study of T-cell reconstitution after alpha-beta-depleted transplantation in children. One entry per CDR3 protein results from TCRdb running MiXCR on the PCR reads. The sample includes 300,000 to 400,000 distinct CDR3 sequences, 13% of them seen just once. This specimen consisted of PBMCs, obtained from the stem cell graft. These receptors were collected from a human donor who donated a stem cell graft to a child with Fanconi anemia. CDR3s include the opening cysteine and the closing phenylalanine or tryptophan. The order of the fields is V gene, clone size, J gene, D gene, CDR3 DNA, CDR3 protein. The D gene is left open where the match is weak. Size is omitted from some rows. Given values are once, few, many or a class for expanded clones.

TRBV14	.	TRBJ2-2	.	TGTGCCAGCAGCCAAGTATGGAACACCGGGGAGCTGTTTTTT	CASSQVWNTGELFF
TRBV3-1	.	TRBJ1-5	TRBD1	TGTGCCAGCAGCCAAGGCTCCAGGACAGGGATAAATCAGCCCCAGCATTTT	CASSQGSRTGINQPQHF
TRBV2	.	TRBJ2-3	.	TGTGCCAGCAGGGACGGTGCAGATACGCAGTATTTT	CASRDGADTQYF
TRBV5-1	.	TRBJ2-7	.	TGCGCCAGCAGCTTGGAGCCAGGGGCCTCCTACGAGCAGTACTTC	CASSLEPGASYEQYF
TRBV5-1	few	TRBJ2-2	TRBD2	TGCGCCAGCAGCTCCTCTTTAGCGGGGCTGAACACCGGGGAGCTGTTTTTT	CASSSSLAGLNTGELFF
TRBV6-1	.	TRBJ1-2	.	TGTGCCAGCAGTAGCGGGGTTGGACGGTCTGAAACCTTC	CASSSGVGRSETF
TRBV12-3/TRBV12-4	many	TRBJ1-6	.	TGTGCCAGCAGCCGGGGATCGCTTGACTATAATTCACCCCTCCACTTT	CASSRGSLDYNSPLHF
TRBV25-1	many	TRBJ2-3	TRBD2	TGTGCCACCGCGGGGGGCGGGGACACAGATACGCAGTATTTT	CATAGGGDTDTQYF
TRBV6-5	.	TRBJ1-4	.	TGTGCCAGCAGTTACGGCGTCCAGGCAACTAATGAAAAACTGTTTTTT	CASSYGVQATNEKLFF
TRBV6-2/TRBV6-3	few	TRBJ2-1	.	TGTGCCAGCACACCCGGAACTGCCTACAATGAGCAGTTCTTC	CASTPGTAYNEQFF
TRBV6-1	few	TRBJ1-1	TRBD1	TGTGCCAGCAGGTTCACCGGGACAGGGAACACTGAAGCTTTCTTT	CASRFTGTGNTEAFF
TRBV12-3/TRBV12-4	.	TRBJ2-7	.	TGTGCCAGCGGGATAGAACAGTCTGCTGAGCAGTACTTC	CASGIEQSAEQYF
TRBV4-3	many	TRBJ1-5	.	.	CASSQDLWTSQPQHF
TRBV6-2/TRBV6-3	.	TRBJ2-7	.	TGTGCCAGCAGCCGGAATCCCGGGATTCCCTACGAGCAGTACTTC	CASSRNPGIPYEQYF
TRBV7-7	many	TRBJ2-1	TRBD1	TGTGCTAGCAGCGACGGGACAGGAATCCACAATGAGCAGTTCTTC	CASSDGTGIHNEQFF
TRBV27	many	TRBJ2-3	.	TGTGCCAGCAGTTTAAGGACCTCCACAGATACGCAGTATTTT	CASSLRTSTDTQYF
TRBV18	.	TRBJ2-7	.	TGTGCCAGCTCACTAAAAACCTACGAGCAGTACTTC	CASSLKTYEQYF
TRBV4-3	.	TRBJ1-3	.	TGCGCCAGCAGCCCCCTGGGGGGGGAGTCTGGAAACACCATATATTTT	CASSPLGGESGNTIYF
TRBV19	.	TRBJ2-5	TRBD2	TGTGCCAGTAGTACCTTAGCGGGGAAAGAGACCCAGTACTTC	CASSTLAGKETQYF
TRBV24-1	many	TRBJ2-3	.	TGTGCCACCAGTGATTCAGGTTTTACAGATACGCAGTATTTT	CATSDSGFTDTQYF
TRBV10-3	few	TRBJ2-5	.	TGTGCCATCAGTGAGTCGACCGGCCCGAGGGAGACCCAGTACTTC	CAISESTGPRETQYF
TRBV7-8	few	TRBJ1-1	.	TGTGCCAGCAGCTTAAACCTTTCTCCGGTAATGAACACTGAAGCTTTCTTT	CASSLNLSPVMNTEAFF
TRBV5-1	.	TRBJ1-1	.	TGCGCCAGCAGCGTGGGACGGACCGGCGATGAAGGCGCTGAAGCTTTCTTT	CASSVGRTGDEGAEAFF
TRBV19	.	TRBJ2-1	.	TGTGCCAGTACCGGAGGGGTTTGGGGGTACAATGAGCAGTTCTTC	CASTGGVWGYNEQFF
TRBV5-1	many	TRBJ2-1	TRBD1	TGCGCCAGCAGCTTACCCCGGGACAGGGGCTCCTACAATGAGCAGTTCTTC	CASSLPRDRGSYNEQFF
TRBV7-2	.	TRBJ1-3	.	TGTGCCAGCAGCTTATGGGCAGCCAGCTCTGGAAACACCATATATTTT	CASSLWAASSGNTIYF
TRBV6-2/TRBV6-3	many	TRBJ2-7	.	TGTGCCAGCAGAAGGGACTCGTGGAAGCAGTACTTC	CASRRDSWKQYF
TRBV7-9	.	TRBJ1-6	.	TGTGCCAGCAGCTTGGCGGAGGGTATGGCATCACCCCTCCACTTT	CASSLAEGMASPLHF
TRBV4-3	.	TRBJ2-1	TRBD1	TGCGCCAGCAGCCGAAGACAGGGGGCGACCTACAATGAGCAGTTCTTC	CASSRRQGATYNEQFF
TRBV27	.	TRBJ1-2	.	TGTGCCAGCAGTTTATCGTTCTCCGGGCAGACAACTTATGGCTACACCTTC	CASSLSFSGQTTYGYTF
TRBV4-2	.	TRBJ2-3	.	TGTGCCAGCACCCGAGTCGAGTCCCGCGGGAAAAATCGCACAGATACGCAGTATTTT	CASTRVESRGKNRTDTQYF